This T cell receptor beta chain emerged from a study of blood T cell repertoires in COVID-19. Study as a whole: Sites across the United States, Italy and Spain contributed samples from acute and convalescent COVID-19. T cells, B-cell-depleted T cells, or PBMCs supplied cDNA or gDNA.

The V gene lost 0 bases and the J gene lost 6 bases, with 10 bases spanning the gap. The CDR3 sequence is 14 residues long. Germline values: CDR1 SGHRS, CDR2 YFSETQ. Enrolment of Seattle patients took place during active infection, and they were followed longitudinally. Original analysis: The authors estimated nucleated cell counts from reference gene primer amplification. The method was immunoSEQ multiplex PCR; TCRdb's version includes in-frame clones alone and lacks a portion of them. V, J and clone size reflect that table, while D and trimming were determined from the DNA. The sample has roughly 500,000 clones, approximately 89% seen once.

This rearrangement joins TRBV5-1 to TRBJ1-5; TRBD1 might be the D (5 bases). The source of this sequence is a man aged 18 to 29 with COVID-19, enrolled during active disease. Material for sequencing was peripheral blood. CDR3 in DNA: TGCGCCAGCAGCTTGGAAGGGGCCCCTCAGCCCCAGCATTTT. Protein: CASSLEGAPQPQHF.